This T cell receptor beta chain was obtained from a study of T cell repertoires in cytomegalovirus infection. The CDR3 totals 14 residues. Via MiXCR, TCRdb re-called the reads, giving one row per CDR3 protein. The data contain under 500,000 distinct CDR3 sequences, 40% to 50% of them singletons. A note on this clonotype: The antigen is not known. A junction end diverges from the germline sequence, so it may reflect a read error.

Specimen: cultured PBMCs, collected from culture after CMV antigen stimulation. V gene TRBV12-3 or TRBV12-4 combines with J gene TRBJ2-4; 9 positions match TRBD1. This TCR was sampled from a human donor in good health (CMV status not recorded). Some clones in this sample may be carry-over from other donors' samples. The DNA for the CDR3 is TGTGCCAGCAGCTTAGAGACAGGGGGTGACATTCAGTACTTC. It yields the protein CASSLETGGDIQYF.